These T cell receptor beta chains were read from a single sample in a study of ipilimumab plus nivolumab after autologous stem cell transplantation. This table comes from immunoSEQ multiplex PCR, and its TCRdb copy is limited to in-frame clones, with some not included. This repertoire shows 15,000 to 20,000 clones, roughly four fifths found once; its top ten account for over 5.5%. The sample in question was PBMCs, obtained in a trial of ipilimumab plus nivolumab as post-transplant consolidation. These receptors all come from a male donor with diffuse large B-cell lymphoma. The CDR3 runs from the conserved cysteine through the conserved F or W. A D gene is named only where the DNA matches it firmly. Only some rows state a clone size, as once, few, many or a class for expanded clones.

TRBV19	-	14	TRBJ2-3	-	CASTRQAASDTQYF	TGTGCCAGCACTAGACAGGCCGCCTCAGATACGCAGTATTTT
TRBV5-1	-	16	TRBJ2-5	-	CASSSLTTDYQETQYF	TGCGCCAGCAGCTCTCTCACGACGGATTACCAAGAGACCCAGTACTTC
TRBV19	-	15	TRBJ2-7	-	CASSITLASSYEQYF	TGTGCCAGTAGTATCACCCTAGCCTCCTCCTACGAGCAGTACTTC
TRBV4-1	-	16	TRBJ2-2	TRBD1	CASSQGGQGATGELFF	TGCGCCAGCAGCCAAGGGGGACAGGGGGCCACCGGGGAGCTGTTTTTT
TRBV7-9	once	16	TRBJ1-1	-	CASSSGRQILNTEAFF	TGTGCCAGCAGCTCTGGACGACAGATCTTGAACACTGAAGCTTTCTTT
TRBV6-1	once	15	TRBJ1-1	TRBD1	CASSARQGGNTEAFF	TGTGCCAGCAGTGCAAGACAGGGGGGGAACACTGAAGCTTTCTTT
TRBV4-1	-	14	TRBJ2-7	-	CASPLGPINDEQYF	TGCGCCAGCCCACTGGGACCGATAAACGACGAGCAGTACTTC
TRBV5-4	-	15	TRBJ2-7	TRBD2	CASSLPPPGGGEQYF	TGTGCCAGCAGCTTGCCCCCCCCGGGAGGCGGCGAGCAGTACTTC
TRBV5-1	-	16	TRBJ1-1	-	CASSSQGGGVYTEAFF	TGCGCCAGCAGCTCCCAAGGGGGTGGGGTGTACACTGAAGCTTTCTTT
TRBV4-1	-	16	TRBJ2-1	TRBD2	CASSSKRGGGYNEQFF	TGCGCCAGCAGCAGTAAGCGGGGGGGCGGTTACAATGAGCAGTTCTTC
TRBV5-1	-	16	TRBJ2-2	-	CASSLGGRQVGGELFF	TGCGCCAGCAGCTTGGGTGGTCGGCAGGTCGGCGGGGAGCTGTTTTTT
TRBV9	-	14	TRBJ2-5	-	CASSLRTDQETQYF	TGTGCCAGCAGCCTTAGGACGGACCAAGAGACCCAGTACTTC
TRBV19	-	13	TRBJ2-7	-	CASSISLDGEQYF	TGTGCCAGTAGTATCTCCTTAGACGGGGAGCAGTACTTC
TRBV11-2	-	16	TRBJ2-7	TRBD2	CASSSFGVAGEYEQYF	TGTGCCAGCAGCTCTTTTGGGGTAGCGGGGGAGTACGAGCAGTACTTC
TRBV5-1	-	20	TRBJ2-1	TRBD2	CASSLVSLAGVPSSYNEQFF	TGCGCCAGCAGCTTGGTGAGTCTAGCGGGGGTTCCAAGCTCCTACAATGAGCAGTTCTTC
TRBV6-1	-	15	TRBJ2-7	TRBD2	CASSEGTSGGYEQYF	TGTGCCAGCAGCGAAGGGACTAGCGGTGGTTACGAGCAGTACTTC
TRBV6-1	-	11	TRBJ2-2	-	CASSEAGELFF	TGTGCCAGCAGTGAGGCCGGGGAGCTGTTTTTT
TRBV29-1	-	11	TRBJ1-1	-	CSVVEPTEAFF	TGCAGCGTTGTTGAGCCCACTGAAGCTTTCTTT
TRBV4-3	-	14	TRBJ2-7	-	CASSQGTGSREQYF	TGCGCCAGCAGCCAGGGCACAGGGTCTCGGGAGCAGTACTTC
TRBV6-5	-	16	TRBJ1-1	-	CASSYSTARRNTEAFF	TGTGCCAGCAGTTACTCTACAGCCCGCAGGAACACTGAAGCTTTCTTT
TRBV4-2	-	18	TRBJ2-7	TRBD2	CASSQDLGTSGGAYEQYF	TGTGCCAGCAGCCAAGATCTGGGGACTAGCGGGGGGGCCTACGAGCAGTACTTC
TRBV7-3	-	16	TRBJ1-4	TRBD1	CASSGSGDSLNEKLFF	TGTGCCAGCAGCGGATCTGGGGACAGCCTTAATGAAAAACTGTTTTTT
TRBV30	few	19	TRBJ2-1	-	CAWSDPGTPAGVNYNEQFF	TGTGCCTGGAGTGACCCCGGGACACCGGCGGGAGTTAACTACAATGAGCAGTTCTTC
TRBV6-1	-	15	TRBJ2-7	TRBD1	CASTGSTGGLNEQYF	TGTGCCAGCACTGGTTCAACAGGGGGCTTGAACGAGCAGTACTTC
TRBV4-1	-	20	TRBJ2-3	TRBD2	CASSQDIGAGDPSSTDTQYF	TGCGCCAGCAGCCAAGATATTGGAGCGGGGGACCCCTCTAGCACAGATACGCAGTATTTT
TRBV6-5	-	13	TRBJ1-2	-	CASSRSWGYGYTF	TGTGCCAGCAGTCGGTCGTGGGGCTATGGCTACACCTTC
TRBV27	few	14	TRBJ1-1	-	CASSSRIRGTEAFF	TGTGCCAGCAGTTCTCGGATTAGGGGGACTGAAGCTTTCTTT
TRBV5-6	once	15	TRBJ2-1	-	CASSWTRMAYNEQFF	TGTGCCAGCAGCTGGACACGGATGGCCTACAATGAGCAGTTCTTC
TRBV5-4	-	14	TRBJ2-3	-	CASSSRVLRDTQYF	TGTGCCAGCAGCTCCCGGGTCCTAAGAGATACGCAGTATTTT
TRBV5-4	-	15	TRBJ1-2	-	CASSLKNLAPQSYTF	TGTGCCAGCAGCTTAAAAAATTTAGCCCCTCAGAGCTACACCTTC
TRBV5-1	-	14	TRBJ2-2	-	CASSLASITGELFF	TGCGCCAGCAGCTTGGCCTCGATAACCGGGGAGCTGTTTTTT
TRBV13	-	14	TRBJ1-1	-	CASSPDQGLAEAFF	TGTGCCAGCAGCCCAGACCAGGGTCTCGCTGAAGCTTTCTTT
TRBV11-2	once	16	TRBJ2-1	TRBD2	CASSLEGLAGYNEQFF	TGTGCCAGCAGCTTAGAGGGACTAGCGGGTTACAATGAGCAGTTCTTC
TRBV27	few	15	TRBJ2-1	-	CASSRRGLSYNEQFF	TGTGCCAGCAGTCGGCGGGGGCTCTCCTACAATGAGCAGTTCTTC